The TCR beta chain described here comes from a study of shared clonotypes between healthy human individuals. Findings of the study overall: Genetic and exposure-history diversity was limited by the small donor number.

As concerns this clone: Its antigen is unknown.

Germline values: CDR1 MNHEY, CDR2 SMNVEV (reference sequence). This CDR3 spans 15 amino acids. Trimming removed 5 bases from V and 5 bases from J, with 16 bases in between. Some clones are missing from TCRdb's copy, which holds only in-frame ones; the method was immunoSEQ multiplex PCR. Of about 450,000 clones in the sample, 70% to 80% were seen once. The donor population consisted of healthy HIV-negative adults with no recent acute infections or vaccinations. The J gene is TRBJ1-5, the V gene TRBV27; D perhaps matches TRBD1 (6 bases). The sequence derives from a woman aged 40-49 years in good health. Some clones in this sample may be carry-over from other donors' samples. Source material: PBMCs. In DNA, the CDR3 is TGTGCCAGCAGTCCCCACAGGGACCCCTATCAGCCCCAGCATTTT. Encoded protein: CASSPHRDPYQPQHF.